These 21 T cell receptor beta chains originate from one sample sequenced in a study of blood T cell repertoires in COVID-19. The repertoire was sequenced with immunoSEQ multiplex PCR; TCRdb's copy has only in-frame clones and lacks some. The data show about 170,000 clones, with roughly 80% seen just once and 6.5% to 9% held by the top ten. Sequencing was performed on peripheral blood. The receptor set was obtained from a woman in her thirties or forties with COVID-19, enrolled during active disease.

The chain is built from TRBV6-1 and TRBJ2-2; 8 bases fit TRBD2. Trimming at V came to 2 bases and at J to 7 bases, leaving 9 bases not matched to a gene. This CDR3 has 16 amino acids. Germline assignment: CDR1 MNHNS and CDR2 SASEGT. CDR3 amino acids: CASSERVGGVNGELFF. The CDR3, as DNA: TGTGCCAGCAGTGAACGGGTCGGGGGGGTTAACGGGGAGCTGTTTTTT.

The V call is TRBV7-6, the J call TRBJ2-2; 10 bases line up with TRBD2. Unmatched junction bases numbered 4, after V lost 1 base and J lost 8 bases. CDR3 length equals 15 residues. Germline assignment: CDR1 SGHVS and CDR2 FNYEAQ. The CDR3 sequence: CASSLGLAGVGELFF. CDR3 in DNA: TGTGCCAGCAGCTTAGGTCTAGCGGGAGTTGGGGAGCTGTTTTTT.

DNA for the CDR3: TGTGCCATCACGTCCAGTCCCTACAATGAGCAGTTCTTC. Its protein product is CAITSSPYNEQFF. This chain links TRBV10-3 with TRBJ2-1; D is uncertain. The CDR3 runs to 13 residues. The ends were cut back, 7 bases at V and 2 bases at J, with 9 bases in the middle. Per the germline V gene, CDR1 is ENHRY and CDR2 is SYGVKD.

This chain joins TRBV28 and TRBJ2-7; a possible D gene is TRBD2 (5 bases). With 6 bases removed from V and 3 bases from J, the gap between germline ends came to 15 bases. This CDR3 contains 14 residues. CDR1 is MDHEN, CDR2 SYDVKM, per germline. The CDR3 bases are TGTGCCAGCAGCGAGAGGACTCGACTCTACGAGCAGTACTTC. Translation: CASSERTRLYEQYF.

The chain employs TRBV3-1 (or the pseudogene TRBV3-2) and TRBJ1-1; 9 nucleotides agree with TRBD1. The germline V gene has CDR1 LGHDT and CDR2 YNNKEL (reference sequence). CDR3 length equals 13 residues. With V trimmed by 3 bases and J by 10 bases, 6 bases remained unmatched. CDR3 protein: CASSQTGGRGAFF. DNA of the CDR3: TGTGCCAGCAGCCAGACAGGGGGGAGGGGAGCTTTCTTT.

The chain employs TRBV19 and TRBJ2-7; 8 bases line up with TRBD1. J lost 2 bases, V lost 10 bases, and 4 bases had no gene match. The CDR3 is 12 amino acids. CDR1 and CDR2 (germline): LNHDA, SQIVND (reference sequence). The CDR3, as DNA: TGTGCCACCGCGACAGGGGCCTACGAGCAGTACTTC. This gives the protein CATATGAYEQYF.

The V and J genes are TRBV15 and TRBJ2-1, with 7 bases lining up with TRBD2. The CDR3 sequence is 14 residues long. From germline, CDR1 is LNHNV and CDR2 YYDKDF (reference sequence). J lost 6 bases, V lost 5 bases, and 7 bases had no gene match. CDR3 coding DNA: TGTGCCACCAGCGGGAGGGCCACCATCAATGAGCAGTTCTTC. Its protein product is CATSGRATINEQFF.

The V call is TRBV2, the J call TRBJ1-5, with D maybe TRBD1 (5 bases). CDR3 length: 15 residues. Trimming removed 2 bases at V and 5 bases at J, with 13 bases between. Germline V gene lookup returns CDR1 SNHLY and CDR2 FYNNEI. CDR3 protein: CASSELGRVYQPQHF. In nucleotides, the CDR3 is TGTGCCAGCAGTGAATTGGGCAGGGTATATCAGCCCCAGCATTTT.

The rearrangement joins TRBV2 to TRBJ2-3; 7 bases fit TRBD2. The CDR3 sequence is 15 residues long. Germline V lookup: CDR1 SNHLY, CDR2 FYNNEI. After removal of 7 bases from V and 3 bases from J, the junction contained 10 bases not matched to a gene. This CDR3 reads CASKYSGSETDTQYF. The CDR3 nucleotides are TGTGCCAGCAAATATAGCGGGTCCGAGACAGATACGCAGTATTTT.

The V and J genes are TRBV6-6 and TRBJ1-2; D is uncertain. V lost 0 bases and J 4 bases, leaving 9 bases between the germline ends. The CDR3 contains 14 residues. CDR1 is MNHNY and CDR2 is SVGAGI in the germline V gene (reference sequence). In DNA form, the CDR3 reads TGTGCCAGCAGTTACTCGAATACAGCCTATGGCTACACCTTC. Amino acids: CASSYSNTAYGYTF.

The rearrangement uses TRBV9 and TRBJ2-5, with D unresolved. With 0 bases removed from V and 4 bases from J, the gap between germline ends came to 7 bases. Germline CDR1 and CDR2: SGDLS and YYNGEE. CDR3 length: 13 residues. Written as DNA, the CDR3 is TGTGCCAGCAGCGTAGGGCCGGGAGAGACCCAGTACTTC. It is translated as CASSVGPGETQYF. The variable domain in full, with the rest retrieved from reference TRBV9 and TRBJ2-5, is DSGVTQTPKHLITATGQRVTLRCSPRSGDLSVYWYQQSLDQGLQFLIQYYNGEERAKGNILERFSAQQFPDLHSELNLSSLELGDSALYFCASSVGPGETQYFGPGTRLLVL.

The gene calls are TRBV7-9 and TRBJ2-7; 9 bases agree with TRBD2. The CDR3 spans 14 residues. Germline V gene sequence: CDR1 SEHNR, CDR2 FQNEAQ (reference sequence). Germline trimming cut 5 bases from V and 1 base from J; bases unmatched to any gene: 3. The CDR3 sequence is CASSVSGSSYEQYF. The CDR3 DNA is TGTGCCAGCAGCGTTAGCGGGAGTTCCTACGAGCAGTACTTC.

The J gene is TRBJ1-1, the V gene TRBV7-8; 8 nucleotides align to TRBD1. The V segment lost 0 bases and the J segment 11 bases; nucleotides outside the gene matches: 11. Germline CDR1 is SGHVS and CDR2 is FQNEAQ. This CDR3 has 15 residues. CDR3 region: CASSLARTGRGSAFF. CDR3 DNA sequence: TGTGCCAGCAGCTTAGCGAGGACAGGGCGGGGGTCGGCTTTCTTT.

The chain has TRBV6-5 and TRBJ1-3; D is unclear. The CDR3 has 13 amino acids. Looked up from germline, CDR1 is MNHEY and CDR2 is SVGAGI. Between the trimmed V and J ends, which lost 7 bases and 7 bases, there was a span of 14 bases. The CDR3, as DNA: TGTGCCAGCACTCTAACCCTTGTCAACACCATATATTTT. Translating it yields CASTLTLVNTIYF.

With regard to this clone: The junction departs from germline at one end; a sequencing error may be responsible. This chain joins TRBV7-7 and TRBJ2-1; a possible D gene is TRBD2 (6 bases). Germline CDR1 and CDR2: SSHAT and FNYEAQ (reference sequence). The CDR3 runs to 16 residues. CDR3 amino acids: CASSLYSGRRGDEQFF. The CDR3 DNA is TGTGCTAGCAGCTTATACTCAGGGAGGAGGGGCGATGAGCAGTTCTTC.

The rearrangement links TRBV6-2 or TRBV6-3 to TRBJ2-7; D remains ambiguous. Germline V lookup: CDR1 MNHEY, CDR2 SVGEGT. The CDR3 extends over 16 amino acids. Trimming left V 6 bases short and J 0 bases short, with 18 bases between. Written as DNA, the CDR3 is TGTGCCAGCAGCGACCTTATGGGCCAAAGCTCCTACGAGCAGTACGTC. This translates into CASSDLMGQSSYEQYV.

This clone was detected once. The CDR3 DNA reads TGCAGCGTAAAAACTCCGTCTGAAGCTTTCTTT. Translation gives CSVKTPSEAFF. The rearrangement links TRBV29-1 to TRBJ1-1, with D uncertain. The CDR3 is 11 amino acids. V lost 6 bases to trimming and J lost 6 bases, with 11 bases between them. Germline-derived CDR1 and CDR2 are SQVTM and ANQGSEA. The variable domain in full, with the rest retrieved from reference TRBV29-1 and TRBJ1-1, is SAVISQKPSRDICQRGTSLTIQCQVDSQVTMMFWYRQQPGQSLTLIATANQGSEATYESGFVIDKFPISRPNLTFSTLTVSNMSPEDSSIYLCSVKTPSEAFFGQGTRLTVV.

V gene TRBV19 combines with J gene TRBJ2-1; D perhaps matches TRBD1 (6 bases). The CDR3 is made up of 15 amino acids. Germline-derived CDR1 and CDR2 are LNHDA and SQIVND (reference sequence). Trimming stripped 6 bases from V and 3 bases from J, with 15 bases between. As DNA, the CDR3 is TGTGCCAGTAGCAGGGACACACCGTACTACAATGAGCAGTTCTTC. It translates to CASSRDTPYYNEQFF.

This chain joins TRBV11-3 and TRBJ2-1; no definite D call. V lost 3 bases to trimming and J lost 6 bases, with 9 bases between them. Germline V gene lookup returns CDR1 SGHNT and CDR2 YENEEA. This CDR3 spans 13 amino acids. The CDR3 DNA sequence: TGTGCCAGCAGCTTTGACTTCCCCAATGAGCAGTTCTTC. Encoded protein: CASSFDFPNEQFF. Full variable domain (outside the CDR3, taken from reference TRBV11-3 and TRBJ2-1): EAGVVQSPRYKIIEKKQPVAFWCNPISGHNTLYWYLQNLGQGPELLIRYENEEAVDDSQLPKDRFSAERLKGVDSTLKIQPAELGDSAVYLCASSFDFPNEQFFGPGTRLTVL.

The chain joins TRBV30 to TRBJ2-7; TRBD2 might be the D (5 bases). Germline loops: CDR1 GTSNPN, CDR2 SVGIG (reference sequence). This CDR3 is 14 amino acids long. V was shortened by 0 bases and J by 6 bases, with 15 bases between the two germline ends. CDR3 in amino acids: CAWSVYGSGREQYF. CDR3 nucleotides: TGTGCCTGGAGTGTCTATGGGAGCGGACGCGAGCAGTACTTC.

The chain uses TRBV12-3 or TRBV12-4 and TRBJ1-4; D not certain. Trimming took off 3 bases at V and 8 bases at J, with 10 bases between the two ends. The CDR3 sequence is 13 residues long. The CDR3 region has the DNA TGTGCCAGCAGTTTTTATTTGCAGGAAAAACTGTTTTTT. Translating it yields CASSFYLQEKLFF.